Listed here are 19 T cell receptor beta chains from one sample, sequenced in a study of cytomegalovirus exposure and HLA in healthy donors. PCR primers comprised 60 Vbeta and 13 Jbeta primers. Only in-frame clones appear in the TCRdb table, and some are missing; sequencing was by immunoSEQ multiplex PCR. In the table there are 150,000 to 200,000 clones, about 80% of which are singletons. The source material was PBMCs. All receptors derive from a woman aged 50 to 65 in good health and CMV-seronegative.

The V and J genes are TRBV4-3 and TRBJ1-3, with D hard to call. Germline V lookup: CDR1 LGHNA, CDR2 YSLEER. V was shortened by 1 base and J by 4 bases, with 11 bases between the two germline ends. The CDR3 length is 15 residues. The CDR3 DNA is TGCGCCAGCAGCCAAGTGGTACAAATCGGAAACACCATATATTTT. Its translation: CASSQVVQIGNTIYF.

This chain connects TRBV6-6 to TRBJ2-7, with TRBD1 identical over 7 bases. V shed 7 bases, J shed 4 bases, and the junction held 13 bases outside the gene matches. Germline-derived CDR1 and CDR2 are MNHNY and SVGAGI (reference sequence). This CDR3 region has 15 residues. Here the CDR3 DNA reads TGTGCCAGCACCGACCGACAGGGTGCTAAGTACGAGCAGTACTTC. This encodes CASTDRQGAKYEQYF.

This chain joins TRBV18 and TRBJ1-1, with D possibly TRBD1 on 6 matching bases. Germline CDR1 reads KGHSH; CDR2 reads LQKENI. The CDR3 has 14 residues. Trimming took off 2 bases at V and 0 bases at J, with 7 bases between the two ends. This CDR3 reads CASSPTGMNTEAFF. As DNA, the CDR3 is TGTGCCAGCTCACCAACAGGGATGAACACTGAAGCTTTCTTT. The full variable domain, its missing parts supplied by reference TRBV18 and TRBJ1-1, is NAGVMQNPRHLVRRRGQEARLRCSPMKGHSHVYWYRQLPEEGLKFMVYLQKENIIDESGMPKERFSAEFPKEGPSILRIQQVVRGDSAAYFCASSPTGMNTEAFFGQGTRLTVV.

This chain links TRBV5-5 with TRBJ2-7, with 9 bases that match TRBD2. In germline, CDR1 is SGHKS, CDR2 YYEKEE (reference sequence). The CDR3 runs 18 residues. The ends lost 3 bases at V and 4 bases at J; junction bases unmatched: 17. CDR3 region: CASSSSGGLAGKLYEQYF. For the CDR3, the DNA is TGTGCCAGCAGCTCTTCGGGGGGGCTAGCGGGAAAACTGTACGAGCAGTACTTC.

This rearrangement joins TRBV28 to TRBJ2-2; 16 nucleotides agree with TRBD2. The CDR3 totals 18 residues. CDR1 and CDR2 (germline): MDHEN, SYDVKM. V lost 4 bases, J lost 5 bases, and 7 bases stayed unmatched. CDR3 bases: TGTGCCAGCAGTTCGCCCATGGGACTAGCGGGGGGGACCGGGGAGCTGTTTTTT. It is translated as CASSSPMGLAGGTGELFF.

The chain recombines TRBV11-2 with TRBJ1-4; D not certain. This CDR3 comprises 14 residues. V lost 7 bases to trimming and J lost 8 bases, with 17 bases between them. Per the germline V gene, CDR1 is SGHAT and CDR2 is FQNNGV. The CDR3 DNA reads TGTGCCAGCACCCGATACGGGGTTGGCGAAAAACTGTTTTTT. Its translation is CASTRYGVGEKLFF.

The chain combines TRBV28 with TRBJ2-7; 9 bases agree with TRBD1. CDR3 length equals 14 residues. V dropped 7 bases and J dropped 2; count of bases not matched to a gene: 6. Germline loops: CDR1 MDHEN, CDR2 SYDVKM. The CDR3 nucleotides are TGTGCCAGCAAGACAGGGGGAAATACCTACGAGCAGTACTTC. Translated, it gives CASKTGGNTYEQYF.

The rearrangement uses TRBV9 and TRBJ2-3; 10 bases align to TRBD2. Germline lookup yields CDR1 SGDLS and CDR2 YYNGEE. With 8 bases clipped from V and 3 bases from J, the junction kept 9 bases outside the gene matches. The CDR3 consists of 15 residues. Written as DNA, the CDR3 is TGTGCCAGTGCAGCGGGAGGGCCCAGAACAGATACGCAGTATTTT. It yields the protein CASAAGGPRTDTQYF.

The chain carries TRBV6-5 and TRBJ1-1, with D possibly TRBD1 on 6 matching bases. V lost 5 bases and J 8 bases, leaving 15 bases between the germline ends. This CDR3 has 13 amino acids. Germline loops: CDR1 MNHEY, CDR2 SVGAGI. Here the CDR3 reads CASSEDSHSEAFF. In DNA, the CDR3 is TGTGCCAGCAGTGAGGACAGTCATAGCGAAGCTTTCTTT.

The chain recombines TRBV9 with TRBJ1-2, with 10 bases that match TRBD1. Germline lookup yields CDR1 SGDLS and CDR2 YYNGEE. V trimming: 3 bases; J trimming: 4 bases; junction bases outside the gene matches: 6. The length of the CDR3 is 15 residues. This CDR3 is CASSATGQGSYGYTF. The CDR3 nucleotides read TGTGCCAGCAGCGCGACGGGACAGGGGTCCTATGGCTACACCTTC.

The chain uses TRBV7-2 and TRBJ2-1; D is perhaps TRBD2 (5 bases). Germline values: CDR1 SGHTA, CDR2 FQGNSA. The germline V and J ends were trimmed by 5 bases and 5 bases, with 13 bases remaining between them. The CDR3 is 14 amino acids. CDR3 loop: CASSVGGPHNEQFF. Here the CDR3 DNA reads TGTGCCAGCAGCGTGGGCGGGCCCCACAATGAGCAGTTCTTC.

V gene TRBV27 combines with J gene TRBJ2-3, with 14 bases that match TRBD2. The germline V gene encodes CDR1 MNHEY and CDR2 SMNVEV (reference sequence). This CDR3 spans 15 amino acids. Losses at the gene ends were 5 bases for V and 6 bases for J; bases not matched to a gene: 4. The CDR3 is CASSRGLAGVDTQYF. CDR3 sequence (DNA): TGTGCCAGCAGTCGGGGACTAGCGGGGGTGGATACGCAGTATTTT.

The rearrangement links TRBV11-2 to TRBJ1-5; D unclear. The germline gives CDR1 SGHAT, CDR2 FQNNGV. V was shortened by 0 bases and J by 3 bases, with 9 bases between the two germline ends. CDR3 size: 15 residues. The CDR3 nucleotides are TGTGCCAGCAGCTTAGAGTCCAATCCCAATCAGCCCCAGCATTTT. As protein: CASSLESNPNQPQHF. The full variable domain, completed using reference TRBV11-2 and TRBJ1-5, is EAGVAQSPRYKIIEKRQSVAFWCNPISGHATLYWYQQILGQGPKLLIQFQNNGVVDDSQLPKDRFSAERLKGVDSTLKIQPAKLEDSAVYLCASSLESNPNQPQHFGDGTRLSIL.

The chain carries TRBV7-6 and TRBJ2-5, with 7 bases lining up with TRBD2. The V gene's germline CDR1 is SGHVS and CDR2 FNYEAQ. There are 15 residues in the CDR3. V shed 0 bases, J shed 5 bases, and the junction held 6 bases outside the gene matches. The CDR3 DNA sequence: TGTGCCAGCAGCTTAGCCCTGACTAGCTCCGAGACCCAGTACTTC. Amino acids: CASSLALTSSETQYF.

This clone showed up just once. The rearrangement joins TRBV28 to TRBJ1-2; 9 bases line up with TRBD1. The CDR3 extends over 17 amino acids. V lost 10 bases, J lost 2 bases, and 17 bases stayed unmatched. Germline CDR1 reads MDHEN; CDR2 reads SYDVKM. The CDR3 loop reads CAIPEGPMGQGNYGYTF. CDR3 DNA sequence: TGTGCCATCCCAGAAGGGCCAATGGGACAGGGAAACTATGGCTACACCTTC.

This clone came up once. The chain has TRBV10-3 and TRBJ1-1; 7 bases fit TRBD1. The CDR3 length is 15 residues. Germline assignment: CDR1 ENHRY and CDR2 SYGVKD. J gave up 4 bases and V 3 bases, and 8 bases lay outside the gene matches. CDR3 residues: CAISEFRGQGTEAFF. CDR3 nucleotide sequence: TGTGCCATCAGTGAATTTAGGGGGCAGGGCACTGAAGCTTTCTTT.

The CDR3 is CASRQGQDTQYF. In DNA form, the CDR3 reads TGCGCCAGCCGGCAGGGTCAAGATACGCAGTATTTT. The chain employs TRBV5-1 and TRBJ2-3; D is perhaps TRBD1 (5 bases). The germline V gene encodes CDR1 SGHRS and CDR2 YFSETQ. V gave up 7 bases and J gave up 5 bases, with 11 bases separating them. The CDR3 totals 12 residues.

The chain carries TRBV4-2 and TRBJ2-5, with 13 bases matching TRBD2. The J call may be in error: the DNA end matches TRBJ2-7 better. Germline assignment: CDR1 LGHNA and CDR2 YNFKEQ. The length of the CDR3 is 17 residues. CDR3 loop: CASSQAVGTSGNYEQYF. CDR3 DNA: TGTGCCAGCAGCCAAGCGGTCGGGACTAGCGGGAACTACGAGCAGTACTTC.

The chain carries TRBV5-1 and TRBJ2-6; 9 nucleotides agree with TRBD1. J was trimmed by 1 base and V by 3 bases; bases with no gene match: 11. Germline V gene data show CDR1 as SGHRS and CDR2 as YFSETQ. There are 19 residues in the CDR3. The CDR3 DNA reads TGCGCCAGCAGCTCCGCCCGGGGACAGGGACTATCTGGGGCCAACGTCCTGACTTTC. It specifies CASSSARGQGLSGANVLTF.